This paragraph reports one T cell receptor (beta chain). Its antigen is currently unknown. The junction departs from the called germline gene at one end, perhaps through a read error. Molecules of cDNA were individually given unique molecular identifiers that were attached to them. TCRdb re-analysed the 5' RACE reads in MiXCR, keeping a single row per CDR3 protein. The sample lists tens of thousands of distinct CDR3 sequences, more than 9% occurring once. The CDR3 runs 16 residues. From germline, CDR1 is SQVTM and CDR2 ANQGSEA. This record comes from a study of early T cells in non-severe SARS-CoV-2 infection. Study-wide background: Unpaired chains resulted from sequencing bulk RNA of unsorted whole blood.

Study-wide results and limits: The VDJdb matching leaned toward anti-spike CD8 responses and overlooked private and CD4 specificities.

This TCR was recovered from an adult who was a healthcare worker with PCR-confirmed SARS-CoV-2 infection or an uninfected control (not recorded which). The sample comprised whole blood. The J gene is TRBJ2-7, the V gene TRBV29-1; 9 nucleotides match TRBD1. The CDR3 bases are TGCAGCGTCGAAGGTAAAGGGCACAGGGGGCTAGGTGAGCAGTACTTC. It specifies CSVEGKGHRGLGEQYF.